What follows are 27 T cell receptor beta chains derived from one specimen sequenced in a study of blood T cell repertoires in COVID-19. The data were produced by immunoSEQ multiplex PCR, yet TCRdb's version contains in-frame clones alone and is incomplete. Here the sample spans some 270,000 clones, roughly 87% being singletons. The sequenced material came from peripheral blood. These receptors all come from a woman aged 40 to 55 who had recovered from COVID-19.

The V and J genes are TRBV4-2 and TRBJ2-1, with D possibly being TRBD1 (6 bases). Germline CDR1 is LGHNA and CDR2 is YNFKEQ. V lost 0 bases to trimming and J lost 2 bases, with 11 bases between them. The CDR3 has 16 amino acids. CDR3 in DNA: TGTGCCAGCAGCCAAGAGGTACAGGGCCCCTACAATGAGCAGTTCTTC. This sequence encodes CASSQEVQGPYNEQFF.

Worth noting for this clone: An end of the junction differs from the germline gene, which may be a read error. In DNA form, the CDR3 reads TGTGCCACCGGCAGCGGGAAGGGGGATGAGCAGTTCTTC. This codes for CATGSGKGDEQFF. The chain has TRBV15 and TRBJ2-1; the D gene is possibly TRBD2 (7 bases). This CDR3 comprises 13 residues. Germline values: CDR1 LNHNV, CDR2 YYDKDF (reference sequence).

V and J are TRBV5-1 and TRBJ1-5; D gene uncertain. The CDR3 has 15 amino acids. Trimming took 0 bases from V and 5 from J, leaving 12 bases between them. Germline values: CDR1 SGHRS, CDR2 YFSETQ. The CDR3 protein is CASSLVPGGYQPQHF. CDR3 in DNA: TGCGCCAGCAGCTTGGTTCCGGGTGGATATCAGCCCCAGCATTTT. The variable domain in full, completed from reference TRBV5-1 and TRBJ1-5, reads KAGVTQTPRYLIKTRGQQVTLSCSPISGHRSVSWYQQTPGQGLQFLFEYFSETQRNKGNFPGRFSGRQFSNSRSEMNVSTLELGDSALYLCASSLVPGGYQPQHFGDGTRLSIL.

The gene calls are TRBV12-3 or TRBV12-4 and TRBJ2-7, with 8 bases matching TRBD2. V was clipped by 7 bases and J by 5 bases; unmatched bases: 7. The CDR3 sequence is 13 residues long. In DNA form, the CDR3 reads TGTGCCAGCACCACCAGCGGGGGTAACGAGCAGTACTTC. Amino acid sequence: CASTTSGGNEQYF.

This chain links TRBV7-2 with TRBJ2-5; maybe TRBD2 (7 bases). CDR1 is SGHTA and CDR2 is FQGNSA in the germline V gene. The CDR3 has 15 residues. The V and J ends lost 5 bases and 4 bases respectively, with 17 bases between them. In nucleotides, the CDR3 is TGTGCCAGCAGCCAAGATGGTCGGGGGGCAGAGACCCAGTACTTC. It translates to CASSQDGRGAETQYF. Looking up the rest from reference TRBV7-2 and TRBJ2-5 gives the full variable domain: GAGVSQSPSNKVTEKGKDVELRCDPISGHTALYWYRQSLGQGLEFLIYFQGNSAPDKSGLPSDRFSAERTGGSVSTLTIQRTQQEDSAVYLCASSQDGRGAETQYFGPGTRLLVL.

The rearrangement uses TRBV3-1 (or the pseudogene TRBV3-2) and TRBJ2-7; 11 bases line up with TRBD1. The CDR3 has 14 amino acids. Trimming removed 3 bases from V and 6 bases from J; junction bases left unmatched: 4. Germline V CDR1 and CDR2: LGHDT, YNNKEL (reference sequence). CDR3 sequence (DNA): TGTGCCAGCAGCCACCGGGACAGGGGGACCGAGCAGTACTTC. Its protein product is CASSHRDRGTEQYF.

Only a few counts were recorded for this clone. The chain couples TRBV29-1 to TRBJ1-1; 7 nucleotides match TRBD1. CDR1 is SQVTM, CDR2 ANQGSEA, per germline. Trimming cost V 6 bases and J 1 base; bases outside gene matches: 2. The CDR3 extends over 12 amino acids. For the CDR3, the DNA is TGCAGCGTACGGACAGGGAACACTGAAGCTTTCTTT. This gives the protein CSVRTGNTEAFF.

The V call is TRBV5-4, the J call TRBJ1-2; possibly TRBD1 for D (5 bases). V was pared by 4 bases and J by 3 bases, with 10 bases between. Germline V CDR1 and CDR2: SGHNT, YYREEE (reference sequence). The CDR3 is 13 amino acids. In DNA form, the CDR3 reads TGTGCCAGCAGCATTGACAGCCACTATGGCTACACCTTC. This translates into CASSIDSHYGYTF.

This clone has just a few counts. The DNA of the CDR3 is TGTGCCAGCAGCTTAGCCGGCGGGGGAAACTCCTACGAGCAGTACTTC. This codes for CASSLAGGGNSYEQYF. This chain joins TRBV7-2 and TRBJ2-7; 7 bases fit TRBD2. The CDR3 is made up of 16 amino acids. Per the germline V gene, CDR1 is SGHTA and CDR2 is FQGNSA. J gave up 0 bases and V 0 bases, and 5 bases lay outside the gene matches. The variable domain in full, with the rest retrieved from reference TRBV7-2 and TRBJ2-7, is GAGVSQSPSNKVTEKGKDVELRCDPISGHTALYWYRQSLGQGLEFLIYFQGNSAPDKSGLPSDRFSAERTGGSVSTLTIQRTQQEDSAVYLCASSLAGGGNSYEQYFGPGTRLTVT.

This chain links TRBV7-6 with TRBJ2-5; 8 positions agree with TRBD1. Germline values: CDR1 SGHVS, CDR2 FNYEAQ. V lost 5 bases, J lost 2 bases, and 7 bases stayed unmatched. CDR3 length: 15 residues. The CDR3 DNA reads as TGTGCCAGCAGCCTGACAGGGGCGATACAAGAGACCCAGTACTTC. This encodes CASSLTGAIQETQYF.

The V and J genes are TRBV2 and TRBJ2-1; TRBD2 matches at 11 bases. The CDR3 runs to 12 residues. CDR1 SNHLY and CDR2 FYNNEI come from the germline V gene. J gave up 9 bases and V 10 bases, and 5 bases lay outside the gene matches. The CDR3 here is CATGTSGIEQFF. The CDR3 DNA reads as TGTGCCACCGGGACTAGCGGAATTGAGCAGTTCTTC. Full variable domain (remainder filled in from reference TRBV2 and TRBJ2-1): EPEVTQTPSHQVTQMGQEVILRCVPISNHLYFYWYRQILGQKVEFLVSFYNNEISEKSEIFDDQFSVERPDGSNFTLKIRSTKLEDSAMYFCATGTSGIEQFFGPGTRLTVL.

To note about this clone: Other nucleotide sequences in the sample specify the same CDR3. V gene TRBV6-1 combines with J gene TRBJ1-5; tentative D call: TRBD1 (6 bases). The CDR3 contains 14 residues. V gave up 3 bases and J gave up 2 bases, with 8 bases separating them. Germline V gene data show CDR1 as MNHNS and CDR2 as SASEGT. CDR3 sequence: CASSDRGRNQPQHF. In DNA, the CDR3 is TGTGCCAGCAGTGACAGGGGACGCAATCAGCCCCAGCATTTT.

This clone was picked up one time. The CDR3 DNA sequence: TGTGCCAGCAGCTTGGGCAGGAGGAATGAAAAACTGTTTTTT. It specifies CASSLGRRNEKLFF. The chain recombines TRBV11-2 with TRBJ1-4, with D hard to call. This CDR3 has 14 residues. Trimming left V 3 bases short and J 5 bases short, with 10 bases between. CDR1 and CDR2 (germline): SGHAT, FQNNGV.

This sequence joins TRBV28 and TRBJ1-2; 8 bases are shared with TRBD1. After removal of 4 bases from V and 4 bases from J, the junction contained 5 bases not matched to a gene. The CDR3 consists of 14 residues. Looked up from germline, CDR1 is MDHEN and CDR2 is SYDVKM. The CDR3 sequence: CASSSQGAVYGYTF. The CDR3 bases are TGTGCCAGCAGTTCCCAGGGGGCCGTCTATGGCTACACCTTC.

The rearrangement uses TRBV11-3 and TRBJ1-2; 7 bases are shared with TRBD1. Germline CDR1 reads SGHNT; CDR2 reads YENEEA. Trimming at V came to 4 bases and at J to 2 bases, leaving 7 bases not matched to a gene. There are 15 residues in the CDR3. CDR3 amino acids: CASSSGTESNYGYTF. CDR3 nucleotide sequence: TGTGCCAGCAGCTCCGGGACAGAGTCCAACTATGGCTACACCTTC.

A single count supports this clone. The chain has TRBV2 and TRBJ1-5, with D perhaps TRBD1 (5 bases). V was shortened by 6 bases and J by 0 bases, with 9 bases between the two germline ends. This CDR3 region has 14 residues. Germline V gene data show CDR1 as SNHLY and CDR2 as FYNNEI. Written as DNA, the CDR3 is TGTGCCAGCAGGGGGCTAATTAGCAATCAGCCCCAGCATTTT. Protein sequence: CASRGLISNQPQHF.

The CDR3 region is CASRQGGQPQHF. CDR3 DNA sequence: TGTGCCAGCAGACAGGGCGGGCAGCCCCAGCATTTT. The chain uses TRBV19 and TRBJ1-5, with TRBD1 matching over 7 bases. After removal of 9 bases from V and 7 bases from J, the junction contained 6 bases not matched to a gene. This CDR3 has 12 residues. Germline-derived CDR1 and CDR2 are LNHDA and SQIVND (reference sequence).

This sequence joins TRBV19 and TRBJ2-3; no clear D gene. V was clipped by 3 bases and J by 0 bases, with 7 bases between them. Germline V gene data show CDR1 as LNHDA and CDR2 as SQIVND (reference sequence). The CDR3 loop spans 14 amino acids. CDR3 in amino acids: CASSIAVSTDTQYF. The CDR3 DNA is TGTGCCAGTAGTATCGCGGTTAGCACAGATACGCAGTATTTT.

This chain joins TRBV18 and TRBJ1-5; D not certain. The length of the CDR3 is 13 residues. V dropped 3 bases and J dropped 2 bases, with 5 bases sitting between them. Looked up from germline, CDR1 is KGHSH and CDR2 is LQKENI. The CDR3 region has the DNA TGTGCCAGCTCACCGTATGGCAATCAGCCCCAGCATTTT. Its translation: CASSPYGNQPQHF.

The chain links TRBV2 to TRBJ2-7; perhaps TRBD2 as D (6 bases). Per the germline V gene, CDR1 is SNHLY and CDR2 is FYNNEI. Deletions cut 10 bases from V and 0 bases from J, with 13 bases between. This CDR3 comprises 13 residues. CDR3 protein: CAIGGKNSYEQYF. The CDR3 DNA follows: TGTGCCATTGGGGGGAAAAACTCCTACGAGCAGTACTTC.

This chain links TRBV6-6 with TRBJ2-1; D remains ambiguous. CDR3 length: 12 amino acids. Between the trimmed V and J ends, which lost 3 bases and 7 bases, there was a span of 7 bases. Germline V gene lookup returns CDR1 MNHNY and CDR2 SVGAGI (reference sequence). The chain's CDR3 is CASSYSTNEQFF. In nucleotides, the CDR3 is TGTGCCAGCAGTTATTCTACTAATGAGCAGTTCTTC.

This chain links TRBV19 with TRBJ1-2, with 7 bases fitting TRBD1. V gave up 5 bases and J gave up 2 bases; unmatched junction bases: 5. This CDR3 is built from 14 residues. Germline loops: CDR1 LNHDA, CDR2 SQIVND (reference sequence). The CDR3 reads CASSPQTGNYGYTF. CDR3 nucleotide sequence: TGTGCCAGTAGTCCGCAGACAGGGAACTATGGCTACACCTTC.

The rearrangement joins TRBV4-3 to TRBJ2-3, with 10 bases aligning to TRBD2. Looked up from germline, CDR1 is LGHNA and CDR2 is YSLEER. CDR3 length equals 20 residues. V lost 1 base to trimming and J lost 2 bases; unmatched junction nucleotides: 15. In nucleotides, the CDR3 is TGCGCCAGCAGCCAAGCGTTGGCGAGTCGACTAGCGGGTAACACAGATACGCAGTATTTT. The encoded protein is CASSQALASRLAGNTDTQYF.

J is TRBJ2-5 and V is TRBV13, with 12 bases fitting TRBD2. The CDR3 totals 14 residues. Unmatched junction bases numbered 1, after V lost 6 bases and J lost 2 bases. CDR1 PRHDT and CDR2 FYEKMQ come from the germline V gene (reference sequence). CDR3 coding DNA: TGTGCCAGCAGACTAGCGGGGGGACAAGAGACCCAGTACTTC. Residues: CASRLAGGQETQYF.

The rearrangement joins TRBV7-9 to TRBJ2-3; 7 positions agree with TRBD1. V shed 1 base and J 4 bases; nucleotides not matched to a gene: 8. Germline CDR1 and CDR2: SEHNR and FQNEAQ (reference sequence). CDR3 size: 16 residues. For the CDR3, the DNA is TGTGCCAGCAGCTTAGGACAGGGCTTTTTCTCAGATACGCAGTATTTT. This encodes CASSLGQGFFSDTQYF.

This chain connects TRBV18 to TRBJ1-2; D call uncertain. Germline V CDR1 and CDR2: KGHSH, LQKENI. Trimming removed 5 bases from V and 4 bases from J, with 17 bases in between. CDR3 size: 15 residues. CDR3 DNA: TGTGCCAGCTCAATCCGCGGCTTTGAGCCCTATGGCTACACCTTC. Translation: CASSIRGFEPYGYTF.

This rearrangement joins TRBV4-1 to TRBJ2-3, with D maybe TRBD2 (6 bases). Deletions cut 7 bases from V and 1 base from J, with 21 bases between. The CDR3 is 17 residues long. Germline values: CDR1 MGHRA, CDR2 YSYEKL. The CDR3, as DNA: TGCGCCAGCACCCAGAGATACCAAACGGGGGGCACAGATACGCAGTATTTT. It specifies CASTQRYQTGGTDTQYF.